This TCR beta chain is from a study of technical replicates of blood from a few donors. Here immunoSEQ multiplex PCR was the method, and the copy in TCRdb shows in-frame clones only, minus some. The sample has 91,000 or so clones, 95% seen once. The CDR3 consists of 15 residues. The germline V gene has CDR1 SGHNT and CDR2 YENEEA. The ends lost 3 bases at V and 4 bases at J; junction bases unmatched: 6. The sequencing sample was made of T cells isolated from PBMCs. This clonotype was sampled from a human donor in good health. The chain couples TRBV11-3 to TRBJ1-1, with TRBD1 matching over 9 bases. The CDR3, as DNA: TGTGCCAGCAGCTTCCCGGGACAGGGCTTCACTGAAGCTTTCTTT. Amino acids: CASSFPGQGFTEAFF.